The 10 T cell receptor beta chains listed next were all sequenced from one sample in a study of T cell therapy after organ transplantation. This table comes from immunoSEQ multiplex PCR, and its TCRdb copy is limited to in-frame clones, with some not included. The sample has approximately 3,500 clones, around 63% seen once. The time point was: 20-29 weeks after completion of therapy. Antigen specificity for these receptors is unknown. Sequences were derived from CD8+ T cells from blood, sampled after autologous CMV-specific T cell therapy. These receptors were obtained from a human patient who had received a solid organ transplant and had CMV disease. Part of the T cells may come from the graft donor.

There are a few counts of this clone. The chain uses TRBV5-4 and TRBJ1-1; no clear D gene. The CDR3 is made up of 13 amino acids. Trimming took off 1 base at V and 4 bases at J, with 8 bases between the two ends. The germline V gene encodes CDR1 SGHNT and CDR2 YYREEE (reference sequence). CDR3 coding DNA: TGTGCCAGCAGCTTGACTGGGCTCACTGAAGCTTTCTTT. It yields the protein CASSLTGLTEAFF.

This clone was observed a few times. V gene TRBV27 combines with J gene TRBJ2-7; 9 nucleotides agree with TRBD2. V shed 4 bases and J 3 bases; nucleotides not matched to a gene: 4. The CDR3 is 14 residues long. Germline assignment: CDR1 MNHEY and CDR2 SMNVEV (reference sequence). The CDR3 spells CASSWASGDYEQYV. DNA of the CDR3: TGTGCCAGCAGTTGGGCTAGCGGGGACTACGAGCAGTACGTC.

V and J are TRBV7-9 and TRBJ2-7; D might be TRBD1 or TRBD2, each matching 5 bases. Trimming left V 2 bases short and J 3 bases short, with 14 bases between. Germline CDR1 is SEHNR and CDR2 is FQNEAQ (reference sequence). This CDR3 has 15 residues. This CDR3 reads CASSLWIGENYEQYV. CDR3 in DNA: TGTGCCAGCAGCTTATGGATAGGGGAGAACTACGAGCAGTACGTC.

The J gene is TRBJ2-1, the V gene TRBV29-1; D gene uncertain. The germline CDR1 and CDR2 sequences are SQVTM and ANQGSEA. CDR3 length: 14 amino acids. V was pared by 4 bases and J by 2 bases, with 12 bases between. The chain's CDR3 is CSVGAGAPYNEQFF. The CDR3 DNA sequence: TGCAGCGTTGGGGCAGGCGCACCCTACAATGAGCAGTTCTTC.

J is TRBJ2-1 and V is TRBV21-1; the table calls TRBD2, which could not be checked here. TRBV21-1 is a listed pseudogene. The CDR3 has 14 residues. The CDR3 loop reads CASTRECPYNEQFF. The CDR3 DNA reads as TGTGCCAGCACCCGGGAGTGCCCCTACAATGAGCAGTTCTTC.

By proportion, this clone is medium-sized. The chain has TRBV5-6 and TRBJ2-7; D unresolved. In germline, CDR1 is SGHDT, CDR2 YYEEEE. V dropped 2 bases and J dropped 6 bases, with 9 bases sitting between them. The CDR3 totals 12 residues. The DNA for the CDR3 is TGTGCCAGCAGCTTTCCCCCAGCCGAGCAGTACTTC. Translation gives CASSFPPAEQYF. Together with reference TRBV5-6 and TRBJ2-7, the CDR3 gives the full variable domain: DAGVTQSPTHLIKTRGQQVTLRCSPKSGHDTVSWYQQALGQGPQFIFQYYEEEERQRGNFPDRFSGHQFPNYSSELNVNALLLGDSALYLCASSFPPAEQYFGPGTRLTVT.

The chain recombines TRBV5-6 with TRBJ1-2; D unresolved. V shed 4 bases and J shed 4 bases, with 17 bases lying between them. This CDR3 is built from 15 residues. Per the germline V gene, CDR1 is SGHDT and CDR2 is YYEEEE. DNA for the CDR3: TGTGCCAGCAGCCCCCCCCCGGGTTTCGGCTATGGCTACACCTTC. It codes for CASSPPPGFGYGYTF.

This sequence joins TRBV7-2 and TRBJ2-7, with 10 bases that match TRBD2. This CDR3 is 17 amino acids long. V lost 3 bases and J lost 2; bases outside the gene matches: 10. Per the germline V gene, CDR1 is SGHTA and CDR2 is FQGNSA. The CDR3 loop reads CASSFGTNGLAAYEQYF. The CDR3 nucleotides read TGTGCCAGCAGCTTCGGGACAAACGGACTAGCGGCCTACGAGCAGTACTTC. Full variable domain (outside the CDR3, taken from reference TRBV7-2 and TRBJ2-7): GAGVSQSPSNKVTEKGKDVELRCDPISGHTALYWYRQSLGQGLEFLIYFQGNSAPDKSGLPSDRFSAERTGGSVSTLTIQRTQQEDSAVYLCASSFGTNGLAAYEQYFGPGTRLTVT.

The CDR3 sequence is CASSKTGILSYEQYF. In DNA form, the CDR3 reads TGTGCCAGCAGCAAGACAGGAATTCTCTCCTACGAGCAGTACTTC. The V gene is TRBV13, the J gene TRBJ2-7; D is possibly TRBD1 (6 bases). V was cut by 5 bases and J by 0 bases, with 14 bases left in between. Germline V CDR1 and CDR2: PRHDT, FYEKMQ (reference sequence). This CDR3 spans 15 amino acids.

This clone has a single count. The genes are TRBV4-3 and TRBJ2-7; 9 nucleotides agree with TRBD2. Germline CDR1 and CDR2: LGHNA and YSLEER. After removal of 0 bases from V and 7 bases from J, the junction contained 7 bases not matched to a gene. This CDR3 contains 15 residues. The CDR3, as DNA: TGCGCCAGCAGCCAAGAAAAACTAGCGGGTGGTGAGCAGTACTTC. Encoded protein: CASSQEKLAGGEQYF.